This TCR beta chain was sequenced in a study of long-term antiretroviral therapy in people with HIV. Looking at the study overall: When the earliest samples were collected, ART was typically delayed until CD4 counts fell. Findings and limits, study-wide: Diversity went up after ART and still fell short of transplant donor controls.

The libraries were made with immunoSEQ v3.0 at survey level. Sequencing used immunoSEQ multiplex PCR; TCRdb keeps in-frame clones, though not all of them. This table holds about 39,000 clones, approximately 89% found once. Germline CDR1 is SNHLY and CDR2 is FYNNEI. The CDR3 sequence is 16 residues long. V was clipped by 3 bases and J by 2 bases, with 16 bases between them. Among participants with HIV, every one received treatment in the United States. Cryopreserved PBMC samples of roughly 0.85-10 million cells were used for DNA extraction. This clone was picked up one time. The antigen is undetermined. The clonotype originates from a woman in her forties or fifties with HIV. This material consisted of unsorted PBMCs, taken 3.1 years after starting antiretroviral therapy. The chain has TRBV2 and TRBJ1-1; D is unresolved. The chain's CDR3 is CASSDLSKGPNTEAFF. CDR3 DNA: TGTGCCAGCAGTGACTTAAGTAAGGGTCCTAACACTGAAGCTTTCTTT.